This T cell receptor beta chain was retrieved from a study of shared clonotypes between healthy human individuals. CDR1 MNHEY and CDR2 SVGAGI come from the germline V gene. Between the trimmed V and J ends, which lost 0 bases and 2 bases, there was a span of 12 bases. The CDR3 contains 16 residues. For each subset, genomic DNA was distributed in equal portions over several immunoSEQ plates. Clones were read by immunoSEQ multiplex PCR, and TCRdb kept only the in-frame ones, dropping some. This sample has some 1.1 million clones; about 80% occur once, and the top ten carry roughly 0.9%. Concerning this clone itself: Its matching antigen is unknown.

Study-wide results and caveats: Incompleteness in sorted-subset sequencing, despite large depth, was shown by rarefaction.

The chain has TRBV6-5 and TRBJ2-3; D unclear. Material for sequencing was memory CD4+ T cells from PBMCs. Described subset: CD45RA-negative fraction. The clonotype was recovered from a man between 18 and 35 years old in good health. Some clones in this sample may be carry-over from other donors' samples. The CDR3 sequence: CASSYSYNRHTDTQYF. DNA for the CDR3: TGTGCCAGCAGTTACTCGTATAACAGACACACAGATACGCAGTATTTT.